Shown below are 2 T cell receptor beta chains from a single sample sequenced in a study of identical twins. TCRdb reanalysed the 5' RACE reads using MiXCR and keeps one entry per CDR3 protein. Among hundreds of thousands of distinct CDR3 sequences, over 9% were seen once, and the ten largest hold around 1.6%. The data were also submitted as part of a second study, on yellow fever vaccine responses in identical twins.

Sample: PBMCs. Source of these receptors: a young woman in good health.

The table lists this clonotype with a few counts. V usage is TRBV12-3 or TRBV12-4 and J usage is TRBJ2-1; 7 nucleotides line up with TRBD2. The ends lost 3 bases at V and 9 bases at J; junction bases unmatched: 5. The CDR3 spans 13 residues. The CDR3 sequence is CASSLVGEGEQFF. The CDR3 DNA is TGTGCCAGCAGTTTGGTAGGGGAGGGTGAGCAGTTCTTC.

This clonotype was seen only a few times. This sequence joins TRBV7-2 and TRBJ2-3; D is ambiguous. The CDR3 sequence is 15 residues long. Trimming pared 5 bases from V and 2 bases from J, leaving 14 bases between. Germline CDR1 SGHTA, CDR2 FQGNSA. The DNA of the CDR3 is TGTGCCAGCAGCCGGAAAGTAGGGAACACAGATACGCAGTATTTT. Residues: CASSRKVGNTDTQYF.